What follows are 13 T cell receptor beta chains derived from one specimen sequenced in a study of blood T cell repertoires in COVID-19. Measured with immunoSEQ multiplex PCR; TCRdb has only the in-frame clones, and not every one. The repertoire includes about 440,000 clones, approximately 88% of them detected once, and roughly 12% sits in the top ten. The material sequenced was peripheral blood. These TCRs come from a woman aged 45 to 65 with COVID-19, enrolled during active disease.

The chain joins TRBV5-4 to TRBJ1-1; D perhaps matches TRBD1 (6 bases). Germline CDR1 SGHNT, CDR2 YYREEE (reference sequence). V lost 7 bases and J 9 bases, leaving 19 bases between the germline ends. CDR3 length equals 13 residues. CDR3 residues: CASAPGGANKAFF. CDR3 sequence (DNA): TGTGCCAGCGCCCCTGGGGGGGCAAATAAAGCTTTCTTT.

This clone was seen more than once but under ten times. CDR3 in amino acids: CASSLGPTERGSYEQYF. As DNA, the CDR3 is TGCGCCAGCAGCTTGGGACCGACAGAAAGGGGATCCTACGAGCAGTACTTC. The chain couples TRBV5-1 to TRBJ2-7; TRBD1 is a possible D gene (5 bases). Trimming took off 0 bases at V and 1 base at J, with 17 bases between the two ends. The CDR3 totals 17 residues. Looked up from germline, CDR1 is SGHRS and CDR2 is YFSETQ.

V usage is TRBV9 and J usage is TRBJ1-2; 9 bases agree with TRBD1. The V segment lost 0 bases and the J segment 7 bases; nucleotides outside the gene matches: 7. Germline lookup yields CDR1 SGDLS and CDR2 YYNGEE. CDR3 length equals 15 residues. In DNA form, the CDR3 reads TGTGCCAGCAGCGTAGACGTTACAGGGGGCGGTGGCTACACCTTC. Protein product: CASSVDVTGGGGYTF.

The chain joins TRBV2 to TRBJ1-4; 9 nucleotides match TRBD1. From germline, CDR1 is SNHLY and CDR2 FYNNEI. The CDR3 sequence is 15 residues long. V lost 5 bases and J lost 8; bases outside the gene matches: 9. The CDR3 bases are TGTGCCAGCAGTCGGGACAGGGCGGTCGAGGAAAAACTGTTTTTT. This gives the protein CASSRDRAVEEKLFF.

This CDR3 reads CASSHSRRGGGEVNTEAFF. The CDR3 DNA reads as TGTGCCAGCTCACACTCCCGCCGAGGAGGGGGCGAGGTGAACACTGAAGCTTTCTTT. The chain employs TRBV18 and TRBJ1-1; 7 bases match TRBD1. The CDR3 spans 19 residues. V was pared by 4 bases and J by 0 bases, with 17 bases of the junction left unmatched. Germline V gene lookup returns CDR1 KGHSH and CDR2 LQKENI.

The J gene is TRBJ1-2, the V gene TRBV30; D might be TRBD1 (5 bases). In germline, CDR1 is GTSNPN, CDR2 SVGIG (reference sequence). The CDR3 spans 13 residues. The V and J ends lost 5 bases and 7 bases respectively, with 17 bases between them. In nucleotides, the CDR3 is TGTGCCTGGGTCATTGGCGGGGGAGGTGGCTACACCTTC. Its translation: CAWVIGGGGGYTF.

The rearrangement joins TRBV6-5 to TRBJ1-4; 7 nucleotides match TRBD1. V lost 6 bases, J lost 7 bases, and 8 bases stayed unmatched. Germline CDR1 is MNHEY and CDR2 is SVGAGI. The CDR3 sequence is 14 residues long. CDR3 residues: CASRATGNGEKLFF. CDR3 in DNA: TGTGCCAGCAGAGCGACAGGGAACGGTGAAAAACTGTTTTTT.

The gene calls are TRBV27 and TRBJ2-3, with 12 bases identical to TRBD2. Unmatched junction bases numbered 8, after V lost 5 bases and J lost 5 bases. CDR1 is MNHEY and CDR2 is SMNVEV in the germline V gene (reference sequence). This CDR3 spans 16 amino acids. The CDR3 sequence is CASSRRLAGAGDTQYF. CDR3 in DNA: TGTGCCAGCAGTCGCAGACTAGCGGGGGCGGGAGATACGCAGTATTTT.

In this sample, this clone turned up a few times. The genes are TRBV7-3 and TRBJ2-7, with 9 bases that match TRBD1. The length of the CDR3 is 15 residues. With 6 bases clipped from V and 5 bases from J, the junction kept 11 bases outside the gene matches. The V gene's germline CDR1 is SGHTA and CDR2 FQGTGA. The CDR3, as DNA: TGTGCCAGCAGTCTCTCGGGACAGGGTTCCCACGAGCAGTACTTC. Its translation is CASSLSGQGSHEQYF.

The rearrangement links TRBV19 to TRBJ2-4; the match to TRBD1 covers 8 bases. CDR3 length: 15 amino acids. Germline assignment: CDR1 LNHDA and CDR2 SQIVND (reference sequence). Trimming removed 4 bases from V and 4 bases from J; junction bases left unmatched: 6. Written as DNA, the CDR3 is TGTGCCAGTAGTAGATTCCGGGACAGGAAAAACATTCAGTACTTC. Translating it yields CASSRFRDRKNIQYF. Variable domain in full (rest from reference TRBV19 and TRBJ2-4): DGGITQSPKYLFRKEGQNVTLSCEQNLNHDAMYWYRQDPGQGLRLIYYSQIVNDFQKGDIAEGYSVSREKKESFPLTVTSAQKNPTAFYLCASSRFRDRKNIQYFGAGTRLSVL.

The chain links TRBV2 to TRBJ2-5; 8 bases fit TRBD2. The CDR3 runs 13 residues. Germline V gives CDR1 SNHLY, CDR2 FYNNEI. Germline trimming cut 6 bases from V and 1 base from J; bases unmatched to any gene: 1. The CDR3 coding sequence is TGTGCCAGCAGGGGACTAGGCCAAGAGACCCAGTACTTC. It translates to CASRGLGQETQYF. The whole variable domain, filled in from reference TRBV2 and TRBJ2-5, reads EPEVTQTPSHQVTQMGQEVILRCVPISNHLYFYWYRQILGQKVEFLVSFYNNEISEKSEIFDDQFSVERPDGSNFTLKIRSTKLEDSAMYFCASRGLGQETQYFGPGTRLLVL.

This clone was seen once. The CDR3 bases are TGTGCCAGCAGCCGTCGGACTAGCGGGGGAAGCCAAGAGACCCAGTACTTC. Protein sequence: CASSRRTSGGSQETQYF. This rearrangement joins TRBV4-2 to TRBJ2-5, with 13 bases that match TRBD2. The CDR3 is 17 amino acids. Germline-derived CDR1 and CDR2 are LGHNA and YNFKEQ. V lost 4 bases to trimming and J lost 1 base; unmatched junction nucleotides: 6.

This clone was detected once. This chain uses TRBV4-1 with TRBJ1-2; no clear D gene. CDR3 length equals 13 residues. V gave up 2 bases and J gave up 5 bases, with 9 bases separating them. Germline V CDR1 and CDR2: MGHRA, YSYEKL. The CDR3 nucleotides read TGCGCCAGCAGCCAATCACCCGGGTATGGCTACACCTTC. Residues: CASSQSPGYGYTF.